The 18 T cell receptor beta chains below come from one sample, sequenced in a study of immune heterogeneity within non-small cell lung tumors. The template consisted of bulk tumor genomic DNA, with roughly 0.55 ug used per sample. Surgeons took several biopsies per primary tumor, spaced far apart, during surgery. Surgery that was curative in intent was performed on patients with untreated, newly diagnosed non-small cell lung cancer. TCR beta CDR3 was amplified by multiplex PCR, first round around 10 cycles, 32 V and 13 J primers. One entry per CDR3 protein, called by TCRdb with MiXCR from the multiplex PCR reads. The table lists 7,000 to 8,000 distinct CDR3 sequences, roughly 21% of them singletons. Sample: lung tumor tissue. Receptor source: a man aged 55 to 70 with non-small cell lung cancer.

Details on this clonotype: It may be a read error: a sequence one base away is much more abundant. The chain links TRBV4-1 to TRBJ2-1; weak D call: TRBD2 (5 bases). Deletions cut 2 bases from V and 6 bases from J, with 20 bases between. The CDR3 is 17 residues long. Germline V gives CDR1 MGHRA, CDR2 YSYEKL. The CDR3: CASSQQGGAAVLNEQFF. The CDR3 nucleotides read TGCGCCAGCAGCCAACAAGGTGGAGCGGCAGTCCTCAATGAGCAGTTCTTC.

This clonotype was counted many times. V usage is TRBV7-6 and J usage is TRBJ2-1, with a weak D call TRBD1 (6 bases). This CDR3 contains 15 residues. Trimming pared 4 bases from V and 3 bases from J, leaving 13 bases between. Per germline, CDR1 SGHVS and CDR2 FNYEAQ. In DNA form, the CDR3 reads TGTGCCAGCAGCTCCGGATCGACAGGCTACAATGAGCAGTTCTTC. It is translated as CASSSGSTGYNEQFF.

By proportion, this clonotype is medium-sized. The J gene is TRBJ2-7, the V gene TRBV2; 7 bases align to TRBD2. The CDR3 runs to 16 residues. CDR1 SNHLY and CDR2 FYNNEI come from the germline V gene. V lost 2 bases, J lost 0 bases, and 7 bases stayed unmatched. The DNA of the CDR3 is TGTGCCAGCAGTGAATATACGGGGGGAGGCTCCTACGAGCAGTACTTC. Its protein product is CASSEYTGGGSYEQYF.

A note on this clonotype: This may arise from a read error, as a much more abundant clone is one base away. The DNA of the CDR3 is TGTGCCAGCAGCTACGGGGGTTCTAGCAATCATCCCCAGCATTTT. This sequence encodes CASSYGGSSNHPQHF. The V call is TRBV28, the J call TRBJ1-5; D might be TRBD1 (5 bases). This CDR3 spans 15 amino acids. Germline V gene lookup returns CDR1 MDHEN and CDR2 SYDVKM. The full variable domain, in which reference TRBV28 and TRBJ1-5 provide the parts outside the CDR3, is DVKVTQSSRYLVKRTGEKVFLECVQDMDHENMFWYRQDPGLGLRLIYFSYDVKMKEKGDIPEGYSVSREKKERFSLILESASTNQTSMYLCASSYGGSSNHPQHFGDGTRLSIL.

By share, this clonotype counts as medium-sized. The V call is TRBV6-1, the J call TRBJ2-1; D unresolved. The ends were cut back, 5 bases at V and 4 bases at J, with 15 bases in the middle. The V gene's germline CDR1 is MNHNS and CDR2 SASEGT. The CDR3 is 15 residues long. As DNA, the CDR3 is TGTGCCAGCAGTCATAGGACGCGCGGATACAATGAGCAGTTCTTC. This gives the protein CASSHRTRGYNEQFF.

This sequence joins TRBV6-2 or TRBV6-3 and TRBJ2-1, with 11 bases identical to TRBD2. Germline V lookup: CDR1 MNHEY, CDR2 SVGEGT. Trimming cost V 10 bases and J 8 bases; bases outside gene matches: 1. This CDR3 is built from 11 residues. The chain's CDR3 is CAKLAGDEQFF. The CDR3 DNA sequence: TGTGCCAAACTAGCGGGGGATGAGCAGTTCTTC.

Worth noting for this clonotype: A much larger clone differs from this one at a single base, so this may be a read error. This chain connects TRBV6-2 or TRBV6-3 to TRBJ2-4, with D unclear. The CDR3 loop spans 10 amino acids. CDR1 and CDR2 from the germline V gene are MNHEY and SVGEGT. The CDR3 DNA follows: TGTGCCAGCAGTGTGACCATTCACTACTTC. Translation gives CASSVTIHYF.

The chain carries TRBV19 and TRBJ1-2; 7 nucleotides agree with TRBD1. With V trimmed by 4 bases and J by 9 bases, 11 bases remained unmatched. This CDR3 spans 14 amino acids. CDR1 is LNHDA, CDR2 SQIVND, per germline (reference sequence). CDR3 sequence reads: CASSKRQGANRYTF. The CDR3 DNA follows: TGTGCCAGTAGTAAAAGACAGGGTGCGAATCGCTACACCTTC.

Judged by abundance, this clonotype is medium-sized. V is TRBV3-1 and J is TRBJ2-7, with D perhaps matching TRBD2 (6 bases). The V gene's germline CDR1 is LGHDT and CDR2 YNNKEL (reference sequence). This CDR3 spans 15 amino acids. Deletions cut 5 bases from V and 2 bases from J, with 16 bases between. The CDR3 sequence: CASSDSGTVTYEQYF. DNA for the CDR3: TGTGCCAGCAGCGATTCCGGGACTGTTACCTACGAGCAGTACTTC.

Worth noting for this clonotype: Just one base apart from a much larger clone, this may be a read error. Here the CDR3 reads CASSQRQEYGYNF. DNA of the CDR3: TGTGCCAGCAGCCAACGACAGGAGTATGGCTACAACTTC. The chain uses TRBV3-1 and TRBJ1-2; tentative D call: TRBD1 (6 bases). This CDR3 is built from 13 residues. Germline CDR1 LGHDT, CDR2 YNNKEL (reference sequence). The full variable domain, its missing parts supplied by reference TRBV3-1 and TRBJ1-2, is DTAVSQTPKYLVTQMGNDKSIKCEQNLGHDTMYWYKQDSKKFLKIMFSYNNKELIINETVPNRFSPKSPDKAHLNLHINSLELGDSAVYFCASSQRQEYGYNFGSGTRLTVV.

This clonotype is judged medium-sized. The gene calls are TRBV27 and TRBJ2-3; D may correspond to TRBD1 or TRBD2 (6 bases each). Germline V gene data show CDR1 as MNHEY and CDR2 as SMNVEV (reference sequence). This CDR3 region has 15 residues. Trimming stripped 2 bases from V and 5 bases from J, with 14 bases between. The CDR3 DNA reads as TGTGCCAGCAGTTTAAGGGGCAGGGGAGGAGATACGCAGTATTTT. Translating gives CASSLRGRGGDTQYF.

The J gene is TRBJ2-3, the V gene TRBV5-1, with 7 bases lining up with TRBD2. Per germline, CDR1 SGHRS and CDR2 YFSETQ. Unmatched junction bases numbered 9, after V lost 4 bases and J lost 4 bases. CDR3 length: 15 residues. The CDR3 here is CASSGREGRADTQYF. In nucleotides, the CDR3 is TGCGCCAGCAGCGGGAGGGAGGGCCGGGCAGATACGCAGTATTTT.

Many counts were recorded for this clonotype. CDR3 DNA sequence: TGTGCCAGCAGCTTAGAAGGGACAGGGTCCTACGAGCAGTACTTC. Protein: CASSLEGTGSYEQYF. V is TRBV7-6 and J is TRBJ2-7, with 9 bases matching TRBD1. Germline loops: CDR1 SGHVS, CDR2 FNYEAQ. The CDR3 is 15 amino acids. J lost 1 base, V lost 1 base, and 2 bases had no gene match. Complete variable domain (other parts from reference TRBV7-6 and TRBJ2-7): GAGVSQSPRYKVTKRGQDVALRCDPISGHVSLYWYRQALGQGPEFLTYFNYEAQQDKSGLPNDRFSAERPEGSISTLTIQRTEQRDSAMYRCASSLEGTGSYEQYFGPGTRLTVT.

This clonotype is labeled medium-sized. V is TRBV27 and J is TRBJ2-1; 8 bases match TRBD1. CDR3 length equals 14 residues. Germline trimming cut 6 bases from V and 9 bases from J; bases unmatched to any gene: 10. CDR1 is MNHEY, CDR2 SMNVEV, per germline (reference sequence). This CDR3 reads CASRTGGNVGEQFF. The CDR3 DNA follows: TGTGCCAGCAGAACAGGGGGAAATGTTGGTGAGCAGTTCTTC.

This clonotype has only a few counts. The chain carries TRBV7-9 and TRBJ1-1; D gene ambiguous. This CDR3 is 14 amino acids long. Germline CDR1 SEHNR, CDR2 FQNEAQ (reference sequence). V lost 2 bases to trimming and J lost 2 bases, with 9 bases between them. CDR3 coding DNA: TGTGCCAGCAGCTTATCAGAACTTAACACTGAAGCTTTCTTT. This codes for CASSLSELNTEAFF.

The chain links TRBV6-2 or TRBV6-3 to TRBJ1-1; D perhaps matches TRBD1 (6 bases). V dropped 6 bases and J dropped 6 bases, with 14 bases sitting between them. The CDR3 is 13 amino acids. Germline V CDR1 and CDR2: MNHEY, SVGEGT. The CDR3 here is CASRGGGTAEAFF. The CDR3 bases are TGTGCCAGCAGAGGGGGGGGCACCGCTGAAGCTTTCTTT.

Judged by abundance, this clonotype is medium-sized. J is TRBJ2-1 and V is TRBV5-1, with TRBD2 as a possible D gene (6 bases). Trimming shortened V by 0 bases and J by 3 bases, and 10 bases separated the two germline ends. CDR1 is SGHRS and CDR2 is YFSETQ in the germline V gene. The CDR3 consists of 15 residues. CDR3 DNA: TGCGCCAGCAGCTTGGGAGGCGGGGTCTACAATGAGCAGTTCTTC. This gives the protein CASSLGGGVYNEQFF.

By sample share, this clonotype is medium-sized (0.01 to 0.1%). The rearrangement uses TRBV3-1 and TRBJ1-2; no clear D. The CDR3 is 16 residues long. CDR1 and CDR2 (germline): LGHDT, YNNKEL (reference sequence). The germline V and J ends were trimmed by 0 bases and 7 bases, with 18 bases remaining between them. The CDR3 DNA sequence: TGTGCCAGCAGCCAAGATCTGTACAAGTCAAGCGGTGGCTACACCTTC. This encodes CASSQDLYKSSGGYTF. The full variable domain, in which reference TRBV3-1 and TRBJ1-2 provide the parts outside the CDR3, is DTAVSQTPKYLVTQMGNDKSIKCEQNLGHDTMYWYKQDSKKFLKIMFSYNNKELIINETVPNRFSPKSPDKAHLNLHINSLELGDSAVYFCASSQDLYKSSGGYTFGSGTRLTVV.